This TCR beta chain was obtained from a study of tumor-infiltrating lymphocytes in primary liver carcinoma. As for the study in general: Tumors were stage T1-T3 N0M0, roughly 4 to 10 cm across.

For each extraction, RNA and DNA were obtained together from about 19-30 mg of unsorted bulk tissue. Tumor regions sampled: superior, inferior, left, right poles, and centre. Looked up from germline, CDR1 is LGHNT and CDR2 is FRNRAP. CDR3 length: 15 residues. A primer in the constant region served to generate TCR beta cDNA from roughly 520 ng of total RNA. What produced the TCR beta libraries was three nested multiplex PCR rounds using slightly modified ARM-PCR. Both of the initial two PCR rounds ran for about 9 cycles and employed TRBV1-TRBV30 forward primers alongside a C-beta reverse primer. MiXCR, run by TCRdb on the multiplex PCR reads, gives a single entry per CDR3 protein. This table holds about 100,000 distinct CDR3 sequences, around 71% found once. As concerns this clonotype: A junction end diverges from the germline sequence, so it may reflect a read error.

The sequenced sample consisted of liver tumor tissue from sampling region 2. The subset here: tumor region T2, inferior pole. The receptor was isolated from a woman aged 60-75 years with primary liver carcinoma and hepatitis B virus infection. V and J are TRBV12-5 and TRBJ1-1; D unresolved. The CDR3 reads CASGLVRGRNTESFF. CDR3 DNA: TGTGCTAGTGGTTTGGTACGAGGCAGAAACACTGAATCTTTCTTT.